This entry lists 18 T cell receptor beta chains sequenced from one sample in a study of blood T cells in healthy people across ages. Through a sample-barcoded 5' primer and a J-beta primer mix, a second PCR was run for roughly 6 to 11 cycles. TCRdb redid the calling of the 5' RACE reads with MiXCR, one entry per CDR3 protein. The data contain fewer than 2 million distinct CDR3 sequences, 35% to 50% of them singletons. The sample taken for sequencing was blood. The receptors derive from a human donor in good health.

In this sample, this clonotype turned up a few times. V and J are TRBV9 and TRBJ2-1; D might be TRBD2 (5 bases). CDR1 is SGDLS, CDR2 YYNGEE, per germline. The ends were cut back, 2 bases at V and 13 bases at J, with 19 bases in the middle. The CDR3 extends over 14 amino acids. CDR3 region: CASSVGAPGETQFF. DNA of the CDR3: TGTGCCAGCAGCGTGGGAGCTCCCGGAGAGACCCAGTTCTTC.

This clonotype has a handful of counts. The rearrangement links TRBV6-5 to TRBJ2-1; TRBD2 aligns across 8 bases. With V trimmed by 7 bases and J by 9 bases, 11 bases remained unmatched. The CDR3 has 14 amino acids. In germline, CDR1 is MNHEY, CDR2 SVGAGI. The CDR3 sequence: CASISAGDSREQFF. The CDR3 bases are TGTGCCAGCATTTCAGCGGGGGACTCGCGTGAGCAGTTCTTC.

The rearrangement joins TRBV18 to TRBJ2-3; D is undetermined. Trimming stripped 6 bases from V and 11 bases from J, with 15 bases between. The CDR3 is 12 amino acids. In germline, CDR1 is KGHSH, CDR2 LQKENI. This CDR3 reads CASSLQLEEQYF. The CDR3 region has the DNA TGTGCCAGCTCCCTCCAATTAGAGGAGCAGTATTTT.

This chain joins TRBV10-3 and TRBJ2-1; D not resolved. The CDR3 length is 13 residues. Germline V gene lookup returns CDR1 ENHRY and CDR2 SYGVKD. Trimming removed 2 bases at V and 2 bases at J, with 4 bases between. The DNA for the CDR3 is TGTGCCATCAGTGAGGCCACCTACAATGAGCAGTTCTTC. The encoded protein is CAISEATYNEQFF.

The J gene is TRBJ2-5, the V gene TRBV15; 11 bases are a match to TRBD2. CDR3 length equals 15 residues. CDR1 and CDR2 (germline): LNHNV, YYDKDF (reference sequence). Trimming at V came to 5 bases and at J to 5 bases, leaving 7 bases not matched to a gene. The CDR3 nucleotides read TGTGCCACCAGCCCACTAGCGGGGGATTGGGAGACCCAGTACTTC. This encodes CATSPLAGDWETQYF. Full variable domain (remainder filled in from reference TRBV15 and TRBJ2-5): DAMVIQNPRYQVTQFGKPVTLSCSQTLNHNVMYWYQQKSSQAPKLLFHYYDKDFNNEADTPDNFQSRRPNTSFCFLDIRSPGLGDTAMYLCATSPLAGDWETQYFGPGTRLLVL.

The chain joins TRBV6-2 or TRBV6-3 to TRBJ1-2, with D unclear. There are 11 residues in the CDR3. V was cut by 5 bases and J by 6 bases, with 7 bases left in between. The germline CDR1 and CDR2 sequences are MNHEY and SVGEGT. DNA for the CDR3: TGTGCCAGCAGTCGTAAGGATGGCTACACCTTC. Amino acid sequence: CASSRKDGYTF.

The rearrangement joins TRBV20-1 to TRBJ2-1; D is undetermined. Germline V CDR1 and CDR2: DFQATT, SNEGSKA (reference sequence). The V end lost 6 bases, the J end lost 5 bases, and 11 bases lay between the germline ends. The CDR3 is made up of 12 amino acids. The CDR3 loop is CSAAWANNEQFF. DNA for the CDR3: TGCAGTGCGGCATGGGCAAACAATGAGCAGTTCTTC.

The V call is TRBV5-1, the J call TRBJ2-1, with D perhaps matching TRBD1 (6 bases). There are 16 residues in the CDR3. Germline loops: CDR1 SGHRS, CDR2 YFSETQ. Trimming removed 4 bases from V and 3 bases from J, with 17 bases in between. The CDR3: CASSRIPGVDYNEQFF. For the CDR3, the DNA is TGCGCCAGCAGCAGAATCCCAGGGGTCGACTACAATGAGCAGTTCTTC.

This clonotype showed up just a few times. The chain carries TRBV27 and TRBJ1-5; TRBD1 is a possible D gene (6 bases). CDR3 length: 15 residues. V shed 5 bases and J shed 4 bases, with 15 bases lying between them. Per the germline V gene, CDR1 is MNHEY and CDR2 is SMNVEV (reference sequence). The CDR3 spells CASSLGHGTNQPQHF. CDR3 coding DNA: TGTGCCAGCAGTCTGGGACACGGCACTAATCAGCCCCAGCATTTT.

A note on this clonotype: Germline and junction disagree at one end, which may indicate a read error. CDR3 nucleotide sequence: TGTGCCAGCAGCCAAACAGATTCTAACCATGGCTACACCTTC. It yields the protein CASSQTDSNHGYTF. The chain couples TRBV4-2 to TRBJ1-2; D remains unclear. From germline, CDR1 is LGHNA and CDR2 YNFKEQ. This CDR3 contains 14 residues.

This chain uses TRBV15 with TRBJ1-3, with no clear D. Germline loops: CDR1 LNHNV, CDR2 YYDKDF (reference sequence). CDR3 length equals 16 residues. Deletions cut 0 bases from V and 0 bases from J, with 9 bases between. CDR3 nucleotides: TGTGCCACCAGCAGAGATCAGGTCCACTCTGGAAACACCATATATTTT. Its protein product is CATSRDQVHSGNTIYF.

The rearrangement uses TRBV7-9 and TRBJ2-1, with D unresolved. The V end lost 3 bases, the J end lost 8 bases, and 8 bases lay between the germline ends. The CDR3 consists of 12 residues. CDR1 is SEHNR and CDR2 is FQNEAQ in the germline V gene (reference sequence). The CDR3 DNA reads TGTGCCAGCAGCTTTACTTTTGATGAGCAGTTCTTC. It encodes CASSFTFDEQFF.

The rearrangement joins TRBV29-1 to TRBJ1-1; D not resolved. V was clipped by 7 bases and J by 3 bases, with 18 bases between them. This CDR3 is built from 14 residues. The germline CDR1 and CDR2 sequences are SQVTM and ANQGSEA. CDR3 nucleotide sequence: TGCAGCGCCGGAGGTTTTGGTGATTACACTGAAGCTTTCTTT. Translating it yields CSAGGFGDYTEAFF. The full variable domain, its missing parts supplied by reference TRBV29-1 and TRBJ1-1, is SAVISQKPSRDICQRGTSLTIQCQVDSQVTMMFWYRQQPGQSLTLIATANQGSEATYESGFVIDKFPISRPNLTFSTLTVSNMSPEDSSIYLCSAGGFGDYTEAFFGQGTRLTVV.

The chain is built from TRBV24-1 and TRBJ2-3; D possibly matches TRBD1 or TRBD2 (6 bases each). CDR3 length: 17 residues. The germline V gene has CDR1 KGHDR and CDR2 SFDVKD. V was trimmed by 1 base and J by 6 bases, leaving 19 bases between them. CDR3 coding DNA: TGTGCCACCAGTGATTTTGACAGGAGCGGGCCTGGGGATACGCAGTATTTT. Protein sequence: CATSDFDRSGPGDTQYF.

J is TRBJ2-3 and V is TRBV5-1; D remains unclear. The V end lost 1 base, the J end lost 1 base, and 10 bases lay between the germline ends. From germline, CDR1 is SGHRS and CDR2 YFSETQ. The CDR3 is 15 amino acids. DNA of the CDR3: TGCGCCAGCAGCTTGCAGAAAGAGGGCACAGATACGCAGTATTTT. It specifies CASSLQKEGTDTQYF.

The gene calls are TRBV5-6 and TRBJ2-1; possibly TRBD1 for D (6 bases). Trimming stripped 4 bases from V and 9 bases from J, with 17 bases between. The CDR3 covers 14 residues. CDR1 and CDR2 (germline): SGHDT, YYEEEE. The CDR3, as DNA: TGTGCCAGCAGCGGGGGAACAGGGTTGGGTGAGCAGTTCTTC. As protein: CASSGGTGLGEQFF.

This clonotype appeared a few times. At one of its ends the junction is not consistent with the germline gene, which may arise from a read error. The chain uses TRBV3-1 and TRBJ2-1; 8 bases map to TRBD1. Germline-derived CDR1 and CDR2 are LGHDT and YNNKEL (reference sequence). CDR3 length equals 17 residues. CDR3 sequence: CASNQFGTGGLNNEQFF. CDR3 nucleotide sequence: TGTGCCAGCAACCAATTCGGGACAGGAGGCTTAAACAATGAGCAGTTCTTC.

This chain connects TRBV20-1 to TRBJ2-5; D is unresolved. V was trimmed by 1 base and J by 6 bases, leaving 12 bases between them. This CDR3 has 13 amino acids. The germline CDR1 and CDR2 sequences are DFQATT and SNEGSKA (reference sequence). The CDR3: CSARGSSGKTQYF. CDR3 nucleotide sequence: TGCAGTGCTAGAGGTTCGAGTGGAAAGACCCAGTACTTC.